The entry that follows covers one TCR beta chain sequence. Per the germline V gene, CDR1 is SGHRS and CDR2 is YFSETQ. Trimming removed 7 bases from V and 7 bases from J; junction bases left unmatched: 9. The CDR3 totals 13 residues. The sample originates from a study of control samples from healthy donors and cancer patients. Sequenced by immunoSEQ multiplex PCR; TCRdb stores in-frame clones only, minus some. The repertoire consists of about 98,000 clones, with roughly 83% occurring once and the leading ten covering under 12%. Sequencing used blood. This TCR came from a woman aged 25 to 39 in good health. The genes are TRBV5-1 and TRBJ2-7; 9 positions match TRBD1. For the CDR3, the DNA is TGCGCCAGCCAAACCGGGACAGGGCAAGAGCAGTACTTC. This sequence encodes CASQTGTGQEQYF.